This T cell receptor beta chain was captured in a study of blood T cell repertoires in COVID-19. Generated by immunoSEQ multiplex PCR, the TCRdb table keeps only in-frame clones and is missing some. Of 160,000 or so clones in the sample, around four fifths were seen once. This clone was counted once. CDR3 length equals 14 residues. Germline CDR1 SNHLY, CDR2 FYNNEI. V was shortened by 8 bases and J by 3 bases, with 14 bases between the two germline ends. The chain carries TRBV2 and TRBJ1-5; perhaps TRBD1 as D (6 bases). Source material: peripheral blood. This sequence originates from a man between 65 and 80 years old with active or convalescent COVID-19. The CDR3 region is CASVRTADNQPQHF. The CDR3 DNA reads as TGTGCCAGCGTAAGGACAGCCGACAATCAGCCCCAGCATTTT.